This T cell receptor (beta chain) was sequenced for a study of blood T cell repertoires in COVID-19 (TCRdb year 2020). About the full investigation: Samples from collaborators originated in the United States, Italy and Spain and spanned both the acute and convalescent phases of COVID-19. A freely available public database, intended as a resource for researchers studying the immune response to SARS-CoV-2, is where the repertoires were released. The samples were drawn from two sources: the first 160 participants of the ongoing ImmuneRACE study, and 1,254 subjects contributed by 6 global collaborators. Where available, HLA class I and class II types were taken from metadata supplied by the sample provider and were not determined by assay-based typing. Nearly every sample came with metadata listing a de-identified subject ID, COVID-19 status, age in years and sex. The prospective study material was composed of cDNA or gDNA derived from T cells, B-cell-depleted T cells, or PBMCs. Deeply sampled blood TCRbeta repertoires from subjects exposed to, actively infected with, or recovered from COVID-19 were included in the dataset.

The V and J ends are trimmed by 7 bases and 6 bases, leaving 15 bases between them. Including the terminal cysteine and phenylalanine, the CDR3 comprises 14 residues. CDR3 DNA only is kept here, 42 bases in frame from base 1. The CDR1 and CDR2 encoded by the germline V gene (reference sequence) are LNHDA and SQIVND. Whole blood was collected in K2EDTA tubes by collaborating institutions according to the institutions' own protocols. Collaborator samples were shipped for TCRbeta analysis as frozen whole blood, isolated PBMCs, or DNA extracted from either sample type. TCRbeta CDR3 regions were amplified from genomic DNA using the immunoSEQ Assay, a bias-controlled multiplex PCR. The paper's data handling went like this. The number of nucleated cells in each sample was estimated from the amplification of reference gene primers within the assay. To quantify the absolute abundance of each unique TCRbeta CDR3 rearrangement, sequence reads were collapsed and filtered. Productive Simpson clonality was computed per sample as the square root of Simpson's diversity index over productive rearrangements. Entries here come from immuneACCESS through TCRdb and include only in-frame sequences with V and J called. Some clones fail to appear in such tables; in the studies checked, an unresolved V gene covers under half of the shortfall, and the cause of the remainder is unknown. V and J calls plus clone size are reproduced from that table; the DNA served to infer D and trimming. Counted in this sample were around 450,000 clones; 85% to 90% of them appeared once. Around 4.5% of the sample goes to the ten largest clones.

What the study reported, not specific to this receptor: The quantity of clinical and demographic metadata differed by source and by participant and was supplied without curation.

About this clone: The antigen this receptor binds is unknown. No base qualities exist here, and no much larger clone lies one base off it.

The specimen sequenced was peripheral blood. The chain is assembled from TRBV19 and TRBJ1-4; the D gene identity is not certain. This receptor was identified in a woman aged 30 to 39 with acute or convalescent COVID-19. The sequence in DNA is TGTGCCAGTACGTTTTCCGATGCGCATGAAAAACTGTTTTTT. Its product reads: CASTFSDAHEKLFF. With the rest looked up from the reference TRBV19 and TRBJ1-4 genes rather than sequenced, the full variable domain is DGGITQSPKYLFRKEGQNVTLSCEQNLNHDAMYWYRQDPGQGLRLIYYSQIVNDFQKGDIAEGYSVSREKKESFPLTVTSAQKNPTAFYLCASTFSDAHEKLFFGSGTQLSVL.